The clone carrying this T cell receptor (beta chain) occurred a few times. Its target is not known. This sample is drawn from a study of T cells in Graves' hyperthyroidism and ophthalmopathy. Study conclusions and caveats: By a 13 V-J model, ophthalmopathy was set apart from stable hyperthyroidism.

The CDR3 regions of TCR beta were amplified from RNA transcripts. In the first-round RT-PCR of the TCR CDR3, the HTBI primer set was used. TCRdb analysed the multiplex PCR reads with MiXCR anew, one entry per CDR3 protein. The table lists hundreds of thousands of distinct CDR3 sequences, roughly 20% of them singletons, with 30% to 40% in the top ten. V lost 6 bases, J lost 6 bases, and 5 bases lay in between. Germline values: CDR1 MNHEY, CDR2 SVGEGT. The CDR3 runs 11 residues. Exclusion followed for patients with uncontrolled infection, other autoimmune disease, pregnancy or lactation. Source material for PBMCs was 10 ml fresh peripheral blood.

Sequencing was done on a sample of blood. The clonotype originates from a man aged 25 to 45 with Graves' ophthalmopathy. The chain links TRBV6-2 or TRBV6-3 to TRBJ1-4; D gene uncertain. The CDR3 loop reads CASRIHEKLFF. Here the CDR3 DNA reads TGTGCCAGCAGGATCCATGAAAAACTGTTTTTT.